The entry below describes one T cell receptor (beta chain). Treatment noted: 19 received Ad26.COV2.S at low or high dose, single or two shots; a few received placebo; per-sample allocation not given. The samples date from day 63 after the first vaccine or placebo injection. TCRdb's copy holds only in-frame clones and misses some; the assay was immunoSEQ multiplex PCR. The sample contains roughly 500,000 clones, around 88% of which appear only once. The data were obtained in a study of Ad26.COV2.S vaccination and SARS-CoV-2 variants. Whole-study context: Donor had been placed in the Ad26.COV2.S arm of the COV1001 trial. Ad26.COV2.S was injected intramuscularly once or twice, 56 days apart.

Germline V gives CDR1 MDHEN, CDR2 SYDVKM. V gave up 2 bases and J gave up 4 bases, with 12 bases separating them. CDR3 length: 14 residues. The sequence came from a person aged 18-60 years who received the Ad26.COV2.S COVID-19 vaccine or a placebo. The source material was peripheral blood, sampled in a trial of Ad26.COV2.S vaccine versus placebo. The chain combines TRBV28 with TRBJ2-7; TRBD1 or TRBD2 may be the D gene (5 bases each). This CDR3 is CASSLEGSGYEQYF. The CDR3 DNA follows: TGTGCCAGCAGTTTAGAGGGGTCGGGTTACGAGCAGTACTTC.